This TCR beta chain was recovered during a study of T-cell reconstitution after alpha-beta-depleted transplantation in children. Findings and caveats of the study: By about two months after transplant, alpha-beta T cells reportedly arose from several hundred graft clones that had expanded. Hyperexpanded clones declined; after one year, newly produced T cells mostly supplied diversity. Some patients' high day-60 TCRbeta diversity was traced to surviving recipient T cells and thymic progenitors.

Notes on this clonotype: What it binds is unknown.

Molecular barcoding with unique molecular identifiers was used for the TCRbeta library. TCRdb processed the PCR reads anew with MiXCR; each CDR3 protein has one entry. The table lists 500,000 to 600,000 distinct CDR3 sequences, 27% of them singletons, with approximately 33% in the top ten. The CDR3 sequence is 13 residues long. The V gene's germline CDR1 is DFQATT and CDR2 SNEGSKA (reference sequence). Trimming pared 3 bases from V and 1 base from J, leaving 10 bases between. The origin of this receptor is a boy under two years old with Wiskott-Aldrich syndrome, due to receive a stem cell transplant. The chain has TRBV20-1 and TRBJ2-7, with D hard to call. The sequenced sample was PBMCs, obtained before TCRalphabeta/CD19-depleted stem cell transplant. DNA of the CDR3: TGCAGTGCTAGTTTGCTGCCGTCCTACGAGCAGTACTTC. This gives the protein CSASLLPSYEQYF.